This is a list of T cell receptor beta chains from one sample in a study of early T cells in non-severe SARS-CoV-2 infection. Each CDR3 protein is one row after TCRdb ran MiXCR on the 5' RACE reads. The table shows about 76,000 distinct CDR3 sequences, with around 10% occurring only once. The sample taken for sequencing was whole blood. These receptors were collected from an adult who was a healthcare worker with PCR-confirmed SARS-CoV-2 infection or an uninfected control (not recorded which). Both conserved end residues are part of each CDR3. The D gene is left open where the match is weak. Clone size is shown for a subset of rows, as once, few, many or a class of expanded clone.

>TRBJ2-1|few|TRBD2|TRBV6-2/TRBV6-3
TGTGCCAGCAGTGAACCGGGACTAAGAGACAATGAGCAGTTCTTC
CASSEPGLRDNEQFF
>TRBJ2-2|many|-|TRBV19
TGTGCCAGTAGTATCGACAAGGCTACCTTAAACACCGGGGAGCTGTTTTTT
CASSIDKATLNTGELFF
>TRBJ2-7|many|-|TRBV4-2
TGTGCCAGCAGCCAGGACTACACGGGCAAGCAGTACTTC
CASSQDYTGKQYF
>TRBJ2-3|many|-|TRBV28
TGTGCCAGCAGTTTTAAGGTCGAGACGCAGTATTTT
CASSFKVETQYF
>TRBJ2-2|few|TRBD2|TRBV11-2
TGTGCCAGCAGCCGATCCGGGACTAGAAGAGGGTACACCGGGGAGCTGTTTTTT
CASSRSGTRRGYTGELFF
>TRBJ1-5|-|TRBD1|TRBV19
TGTGCCAGTACCACCAGGGGGCTTTATAGCAATCAGCCCCAGCATTTT
CASTTRGLYSNQPQHF
>TRBJ1-4|few|-|TRBV12-2
TGTGCAAGTCGCTTAGCGAATCCCGGGACAGGGGACGAAAAACTGTTTTTT
CASRLANPGTGDEKLFF
>TRBJ2-3|many|-|TRBV2
TGTGCCAGCAGTGAGCCGGATTTAACAGATACGCAGTATTTT
CASSEPDLTDTQYF
>TRBJ1-1|many|-|TRBV6-1
TGTGCCAGCAGTCCAGACAGGTTGAACACTGAAGCTTTCTTT
CASSPDRLNTEAFF
>TRBJ1-5|-|TRBD1|TRBV6-1
TGTGCCAGCACCAGACAGGGGGTTGGCAATCAGCCCCAGCATTTT
CASTRQGVGNQPQHF
>TRBJ1-1|-|-|TRBV5-4
TGTGCCAGCAGCTTGGAGGCTGGGAACACTGAAGCTTTCTTT
CASSLEAGNTEAFF
>TRBJ2-1|many|-|TRBV9
TGTGCCAGCGGGGCGGACACCGACAATGAGCAGTTCTTC
CASGADTDNEQFF
>TRBJ1-1|-|-|TRBV6-5
TGTGCCAGCAGTCCCTCTCCCCCATCCGGGACATTTTTCAAAGCTTTCTTT
CASSPSPPSGTFFKAFF
>TRBJ1-2|few|TRBD1|TRBV27
TGTGCCAGCAGCGAATGGACAGGTACCGGCTACACCTTC
CASSEWTGTGYTF
>TRBJ1-6|many|-|TRBV20-1
TGCAGTGCCACGGCCAAAGTCCCTTCACCCCTCCACTTT
CSATAKVPSPLHF
>TRBJ2-3|-|TRBD2|TRBV19
TGTGCCAGTAGTCCACGGACTAGCGGGGGGTTCGGGGATACGCAGTATTTT
CASSPRTSGGFGDTQYF
>TRBJ2-1|many|-|TRBV18
TGTGCCAGCTCACCAACTTTTGGAGGGAGTGAGCAGTTCTTC
CASSPTFGGSEQFF
>TRBJ2-5|-|TRBD2|TRBV11-2
TGTGCCAGCAGCTTCTCGCAAACGGGGGGGCCAGAAGAGACCCAGTACTTC
CASSFSQTGGPEETQYF
>TRBJ2-2|-|TRBD2|TRBV9
TGTGCCAGCAGCGTGAGCGGGACTAGCAACACCGGGGAGCTGTTTTTT
CASSVSGTSNTGELFF
>TRBJ2-1|few|-|TRBV7-2
TGTGCCAGCAGCTTAAGACCGGGGACCTCCTACAATGAGCAGTTCTTC
CASSLRPGTSYNEQFF
>TRBJ1-2|many|-|TRBV5-1
TGCGCCAGCAGACCCGAAGACAGGAAAGGCTACACCTTC
CASRPEDRKGYTF
>TRBJ2-3|-|TRBD2|TRBV20-1
TGCAGTGCTTCACTAGCGGGGGCAGATACGCAGTATTTT
CSASLAGADTQYF
>TRBJ2-7|many|-|TRBV4-3
TGCGCCAGCAGCCCCGACTGGTCCCACGAGCAGTACTTC
CASSPDWSHEQYF
>TRBJ2-7|few|-|TRBV3-1
TGTGCCAGCAGCCAGGCCGAACACCAATCCTACGAGCAGTACTTC
CASSQAEHQSYEQYF
>TRBJ1-1|few|-|TRBV6-5
TGTGCCAGCAGTACCACACTAGGGGGCACTGAAGCTTTCTTT
CASSTTLGGTEAFF
>TRBJ1-1|-|TRBD1|TRBV20-1
TGCAGTGCTCCGGAAGGGGGCGGTGGCACTGAAGCTTTCTTT
CSAPEGGGGTEAFF
>TRBJ1-5|many|TRBD1|TRBV19
TGTGCCAGTAGTACGCAAGGACAGGGGGGACATAATCAGCCCCAGCATTTT
CASSTQGQGGHNQPQHF
>TRBJ2-5|many|-|TRBV19
TGTGCCAGTAGCGGGACCGCCGCCTTACGATACCAAGAGACCCAGTACTTC
CASSGTAALRYQETQYF
>TRBJ1-1|few|-|TRBV7-8
TGTGCCAGCTCGCGGGGAGGGAACACTGAAGCTTTCTTT
CASSRGGNTEAFF
>TRBJ2-3|few|TRBD2|TRBV6-2/TRBV6-3
TGTGCCAGCAGCCTTACTAGGGAGGGGAAGCAGTATTTT
CASSLTREGKQYF
>TRBJ2-2|-|-|TRBV7-7
TGTGCTAGCAGCTTATCACTAAACACCGGGGAGCTGTTTTTT
CASSLSLNTGELFF
>TRBJ2-1|-|TRBD2|TRBV2
TGTGCCAGCAGCCCGCTAGCGGGGGGGAGCAATGAGCAGTTCTTC
CASSPLAGGSNEQFF
>TRBJ2-7|-|TRBD1|TRBV6-5
TGTGCCAGCAGAACGGACAGGCGGTACGAGCAGTACTTC
CASRTDRRYEQYF
>TRBJ1-5|many|-|TRBV2
TGTGCCAGCAGTGACGGACTTGGCAATCAGCCCCAGCATTTT
CASSDGLGNQPQHF
>TRBJ2-5|once|-|TRBV29-1
TGCAGCGTTGGGACTAACCAAGAGACCCAGTACTTC
CSVGTNQETQYF
>TRBJ1-1|many|-|TRBV10-3
TGTGCCATCAGTGAGACAGGAAGGGGGGACACTGAAGCTTTCTTT
CAISETGRGDTEAFF
>TRBJ1-6|many|-|TRBV6-5
TGTGCCAGCAGTTACTCGACGATGCCAGCGGACAACCATAATTCACCCCTCCACTTT
CASSYSTMPADNHNSPLHF
>TRBJ2-5|many|-|TRBV18
TGTGCCAGCTCACTGCAGGTCCAAGAGACCCAGTACTTC
CASSLQVQETQYF
>TRBJ1-5|many|-|TRBV2
TGTGCTTCCCAGGGTGTTAGCAATCAGCCCCAGCATTTT
CASQGVSNQPQHF
>TRBJ1-1|few|-|TRBV20-1
TGCAGTGCTAGAGGCCCGGGACAGAACACTGAAGCTTTCTTT
CSARGPGQNTEAFF
>TRBJ1-2|few|-|TRBV4-2
TGTGCCAGCAGCCAAGACTTCCCACAGGGACATGGCTACACCTTC
CASSQDFPQGHGYTF
>TRBJ2-3|few|-|TRBV30
TGTGCCTGGAGTATTTATGGGGGGGCAAGGGATACGCAGTATTTT
CAWSIYGGARDTQYF
>TRBJ1-1|many|TRBD1|TRBV6-5
TGTGCCAGCAGTGGGGGCTGGACAGGGGTTGACACTGAAGCTTTCTTT
CASSGGWTGVDTEAFF
>TRBJ1-2|few|-|TRBV4-1
TGCGCCAGCAGCCAAGAGACAGGAGTTGGCTACACCTTC
CASSQETGVGYTF
>TRBJ1-3|-|-|TRBV20-1
TGCAGTGCTAAGAAGGGCACTGGAAACACCATATATTTT
CSAKKGTGNTIYF
>TRBJ2-7|many|-|TRBV11-2
TGTGCCAGCAGCTTAGTGGTACTGGGCTCCTACGAGCAGTACTTC
CASSLVVLGSYEQYF
>TRBJ2-3|many|-|TRBV6-2/TRBV6-3
TGTGCCAGCAGTTACCTAGTGACAGATACGCAGTATTTT
CASSYLVTDTQYF
>TRBJ1-2|many|-|TRBV7-9
TGTGCCAGCAGCTTTTTCATGGACTACACCTTC
CASSFFMDYTF
>TRBJ2-1|many|TRBD1|TRBV4-3
TGCGCCAGCAGCCAAGATAGGGACAGCTCCTACAATGAGCAGTTCTTC
CASSQDRDSSYNEQFF
>TRBJ2-7|few|TRBD1|TRBV6-6
TGTGCCAGCACCCCAGGCCTAGGACAGGTTTACGAGCAGTACTTC
CASTPGLGQVYEQYF
>TRBJ2-5|many|-|TRBV3-1
TGTGCCAGCAGCCAAACCAGGAAGCAAGAGACCCAGTACTTC
CASSQTRKQETQYF
>TRBJ2-1|many|-|TRBV11-2
TGTGCCAGCAGCTTGGGGCTGGCAAATGAGCAGTTCTTC
CASSLGLANEQFF